The 25 T cell receptor beta chains listed next were all sequenced from one sample in a study of blood T cell repertoires in COVID-19. Assay: immunoSEQ multiplex PCR; the TCRdb copy retains only in-frame clones and omits some. The table includes 220,000 or so clones, approximately 85% detected once. Sequencing input: peripheral blood. All receptors come from a man in his forties or fifties who had recovered from COVID-19.

The chain joins TRBV2 to TRBJ2-7; 9 bases agree with TRBD1. The J segment lost 3 bases and the V segment lost 8 bases, leaving 8 bases of the junction unmatched. In germline, CDR1 is SNHLY, CDR2 FYNNEI. The CDR3 is made up of 14 amino acids. DNA for the CDR3: TGTGCCAGCTCCGGTGGGGGACAGGGCTACGAGCAGTACTTC. It translates to CASSGGGQGYEQYF.

Concerning this clone: The same CDR3 arises from other DNA sequences in this sample as well. The genes are TRBV6-5 and TRBJ2-7, with 11 bases matching TRBD2. J was trimmed by 1 base and V by 5 bases; bases with no gene match: 1. Germline V gene sequence: CDR1 MNHEY, CDR2 SVGAGI. The CDR3 runs 14 residues. The DNA for the CDR3 is TGTGCCAGCAGTCGGACTAGCGGGTCCTACGAGCAGTACTTC. Encoded protein: CASSRTSGSYEQYF.

The CDR3, as DNA: TGTGCCAGCAGTGAAGCGCGTAACAGAATCTCACCCCTCCACTTT. This encodes CASSEARNRISPLHF. The chain carries TRBV6-1 and TRBJ1-6; D gene uncertain. The CDR3 has 15 amino acids. Germline CDR1 reads MNHNS; CDR2 reads SASEGT. Trimming shortened V by 0 bases and J by 10 bases, and 13 bases separated the two germline ends.

V usage is TRBV9 and J usage is TRBJ2-7; D may be TRBD2 (6 bases). V was pared by 2 bases and J by 5 bases, with 14 bases between. Germline V gene lookup returns CDR1 SGDLS and CDR2 YYNGEE. The CDR3 loop spans 14 amino acids. CDR3: CASSVRETNDEQYF. For the CDR3, the DNA is TGTGCCAGCAGCGTCCGGGAGACGAACGACGAGCAGTACTTC.

The rearrangement links TRBV13 to TRBJ2-7; 7 bases align to TRBD2. Per the germline V gene, CDR1 is PRHDT and CDR2 is FYEKMQ (reference sequence). The CDR3 totals 15 residues. With 3 bases clipped from V and 0 bases from J, the junction kept 5 bases outside the gene matches. CDR3 residues: CASSLRLAHSYEQYF. Written as DNA, the CDR3 is TGTGCCAGCAGCTTGAGACTAGCCCACTCCTACGAGCAGTACTTC.

This rearrangement joins TRBV5-4 to TRBJ2-1, with D maybe TRBD1 (6 bases). The CDR3 has 16 residues. Germline CDR1 SGHNT, CDR2 YYREEE (reference sequence). Trimming took 3 bases from V and 4 from J, leaving 17 bases between them. The CDR3 DNA is TGTGCCAGCAGCTCCCCGGGACAAATATTTTACAATGAGCAGTTCTTC. Translation: CASSSPGQIFYNEQFF.

V gene TRBV3-1 (or the pseudogene TRBV3-2) combines with J gene TRBJ2-7; D is possibly TRBD2 (6 bases). Germline CDR1 LGHDT, CDR2 YNNKEL (reference sequence). The CDR3 spans 13 residues. The germline V and J ends were trimmed by 4 bases and 5 bases, with 12 bases remaining between them. This chain's CDR3 is CASSPGGGHEQYF. In DNA form, the CDR3 reads TGTGCCAGCAGCCCCGGGGGAGGTCACGAGCAGTACTTC.

This clone was seen a few times. The rearrangement joins TRBV11-2 to TRBJ2-7; TRBD2 aligns across 7 bases. Germline V gene data show CDR1 as SGHAT and CDR2 as FQNNGV. Trimming removed 4 bases from V and 0 bases from J; junction bases left unmatched: 3. CDR3 length: 14 amino acids. In nucleotides, the CDR3 is TGTGCCAGCAGCTATGGCGGGAGCTCCTACGAGCAGTACTTC. Residues: CASSYGGSSYEQYF. The whole variable domain, remainder taken from reference TRBV11-2 and TRBJ2-7, is EAGVAQSPRYKIIEKRQSVAFWCNPISGHATLYWYQQILGQGPKLLIQFQNNGVVDDSQLPKDRFSAERLKGVDSTLKIQPAKLEDSAVYLCASSYGGSSYEQYFGPGTRLTVT.

The V and J genes are TRBV10-3 and TRBJ1-1; maybe TRBD1 (6 bases). This CDR3 region has 15 residues. V was shortened by 3 bases and J by 1 base, with 12 bases between the two germline ends. Germline loops: CDR1 ENHRY, CDR2 SYGVKD. CDR3 in DNA: TGTGCCATCAGTGATAAGGGGGGGCGGAACACTGAAGCTTTCTTT. Its translation: CAISDKGGRNTEAFF.

This chain uses TRBV5-1 with TRBJ1-5, with TRBD1 as a possible D gene (5 bases). V was clipped by 0 bases and J by 3 bases, with 10 bases between them. CDR3 length: 15 amino acids. Germline assignment: CDR1 SGHRS and CDR2 YFSETQ. This CDR3 reads CASSLVGGNNQPQHF. Written as DNA, the CDR3 is TGCGCCAGCAGCTTGGTCGGGGGGAACAATCAGCCCCAGCATTTT.

The chain combines TRBV7-6 with TRBJ2-3, with TRBD1 matching over 7 bases. V lost 5 bases to trimming and J lost 0 bases; unmatched junction nucleotides: 8. CDR3 size: 16 residues. Germline V CDR1 and CDR2: SGHVS, FNYEAQ. The CDR3 sequence: CASSGRTGASTDTQYF. The CDR3 DNA reads as TGTGCCAGCAGCGGCCGAACAGGGGCCAGCACAGATACGCAGTATTTT.

The chain joins TRBV15 to TRBJ2-7; D is possibly TRBD2 (5 bases). V was pared by 4 bases and J by 4 bases, with 14 bases between. Germline V lookup: CDR1 LNHNV, CDR2 YYDKDF (reference sequence). This CDR3 spans 14 amino acids. CDR3 in DNA: TGTGCCACCAGCAAGGTCGGGGAGAGTTACGAGCAGTACTTC. Its protein product is CATSKVGESYEQYF.

The V and J genes are TRBV5-4 and TRBJ2-5, with D possibly being TRBD1 (6 bases). V gave up 4 bases and J gave up 5 bases, with 21 bases separating them. CDR3 size: 16 residues. The germline CDR1 and CDR2 sequences are SGHNT and YYREEE (reference sequence). In DNA, the CDR3 is TGTGCCAGCAGCCGGGACACCGCCATCCTGGGGGAGACCCAGTACTTC. It codes for CASSRDTAILGETQYF. The full variable domain, rest sourced from reference TRBV5-4 and TRBJ2-5, is ETGVTQSPTHLIKTRGQQVTLRCSSQSGHNTVSWYQQALGQGPQFIFQYYREEENGRGNFPPRFSGLQFPNYSSELNVNALELDDSALYLCASSRDTAILGETQYFGPGTRLLVL.

The chain couples TRBV6-5 to TRBJ2-7; D may be TRBD2 (6 bases). Trimming took 6 bases from V and 5 from J, leaving 14 bases between them. Germline V gene data show CDR1 as MNHEY and CDR2 as SVGAGI. The CDR3 is 13 amino acids. In nucleotides, the CDR3 is TGTGCCAGCAGGACTAGTCAGTGGAACGAGCAGTACTTC. It codes for CASRTSQWNEQYF.

This chain joins TRBV24-1 and TRBJ2-2; 10 nucleotides match TRBD2. The CDR3 loop spans 14 amino acids. Germline V gene sequence: CDR1 KGHDR, CDR2 SFDVKD. J gave up 5 bases and V 7 bases, and 3 bases lay outside the gene matches. CDR3 sequence (DNA): TGTGCCACCAGGGCTAGCGGGAGAACCGGGGAGCTGTTTTTT. Its protein product is CATRASGRTGELFF.

The rearrangement joins TRBV7-9 to TRBJ2-1; D ambiguous. The V gene's germline CDR1 is SEHNR and CDR2 FQNEAQ (reference sequence). The CDR3 spans 13 residues. V shed 5 bases and J shed 1 base, with 6 bases lying between them. The CDR3 loop reads CASSVRSYNEQFF. CDR3 DNA sequence: TGTGCCAGCAGCGTCAGGTCCTACAATGAGCAGTTCTTC.

This sequence joins TRBV18 and TRBJ2-1; possibly TRBD1 for D (6 bases). Trimming took 0 bases from V and 8 from J, leaving 11 bases between them. Germline V gene data show CDR1 as KGHSH and CDR2 as LQKENI. The CDR3 contains 14 residues. The CDR3 loop reads CASSPPTGSDEQFF. CDR3 DNA sequence: TGTGCCAGCTCACCACCAACAGGGTCGGATGAGCAGTTCTTC.

The rearrangement uses TRBV19 and TRBJ2-5; 7 nucleotides line up with TRBD2. CDR1 and CDR2 (germline): LNHDA, SQIVND (reference sequence). This CDR3 spans 16 amino acids. Trimming at V came to 6 bases and at J to 1 base, leaving 11 bases not matched to a gene. The DNA of the CDR3 is TGTGCCAGTAGGAGGGAGGGCCTCCGGAGCCAAGAGACCCAGTACTTC. It encodes CASRREGLRSQETQYF.

The chain couples TRBV19 to TRBJ1-2, with a weak D call TRBD1 (5 bases). This CDR3 is built from 15 residues. V lost 1 base, J lost 4 bases, and 13 bases lay in between. Germline lookup yields CDR1 LNHDA and CDR2 SQIVND (reference sequence). The CDR3: CASSIASPGGYGYTF. The CDR3 DNA reads as TGTGCCAGTAGTATAGCATCCCCGGGGGGCTATGGCTACACCTTC.

The chain carries TRBV29-1 and TRBJ2-1, with 8 bases aligning to TRBD2. Germline V gene lookup returns CDR1 SQVTM and CDR2 ANQGSEA. The CDR3 length is 13 residues. J was trimmed by 3 bases and V by 7 bases; bases with no gene match: 5. The CDR3: CSAKRESYNEQFF. The CDR3 coding sequence is TGCAGCGCTAAGCGGGAGAGCTACAATGAGCAGTTCTTC.

CDR3 nucleotide sequence: TGTGCCAGCAGTTATACCTGGACAGGGGGATATGGCTACACCTTC. Its translation is CASSYTWTGGYGYTF. The rearrangement joins TRBV6-5 to TRBJ1-2; the match to TRBD1 covers 10 bases. The germline V gene has CDR1 MNHEY and CDR2 SVGAGI. Trimming removed 3 bases from V and 5 bases from J; junction bases left unmatched: 6. This CDR3 has 15 amino acids.

The J gene is TRBJ1-1, the V gene TRBV7-2, with 7 bases matching TRBD1. Losses at the gene ends were 3 bases for V and 8 bases for J; bases not matched to a gene: 6. Germline values: CDR1 SGHTA, CDR2 FQGNSA. The CDR3 runs to 13 residues. The chain's CDR3 is CASSFRQTGEAFF. The CDR3 region has the DNA TGTGCCAGCAGCTTTAGACAGACAGGGGAAGCTTTCTTT. Variable domain in full (rest from reference TRBV7-2 and TRBJ1-1): GAGVSQSPSNKVTEKGKDVELRCDPISGHTALYWYRQSLGQGLEFLIYFQGNSAPDKSGLPSDRFSAERTGGSVSTLTIQRTQQEDSAVYLCASSFRQTGEAFFGQGTRLTVV.

V is TRBV7-2 and J is TRBJ1-4; 8 bases are a match to TRBD1. Unmatched junction bases numbered 15, after V lost 5 bases and J lost 4 bases. CDR3 size: 18 residues. From germline, CDR1 is SGHTA and CDR2 FQGNSA. CDR3 residues: CASSTLGTAQGGNEKLFF. CDR3 bases: TGTGCCAGCAGCACGCTAGGGACGGCACAGGGGGGTAATGAAAAACTGTTTTTT.

This rearrangement joins TRBV7-9 to TRBJ2-6, with 11 bases lining up with TRBD1. The germline V gene encodes CDR1 SEHNR and CDR2 FQNEAQ (reference sequence). With V trimmed by 2 bases and J by 2 bases, 5 bases remained unmatched. This CDR3 is 18 amino acids long. The CDR3 protein is CASSLRGTGGAGANVLTF. The DNA for the CDR3 is TGTGCCAGCAGCTTAAGAGGGACAGGGGGTGCTGGGGCCAACGTCCTGACTTTC.

This clone came up once. The chain carries TRBV5-8 and TRBJ2-3; tentative D call: TRBD2 (6 bases). V lost 0 bases to trimming and J lost 2 bases, with 13 bases between them. Looked up from germline, CDR1 is SGHTS and CDR2 is YDEGEE. The length of the CDR3 is 16 residues. DNA for the CDR3: TGTGCCAGCAGCTTGGGCCAGCGGGCCCTCACAGATACGCAGTATTTT. Its translation: CASSLGQRALTDTQYF.